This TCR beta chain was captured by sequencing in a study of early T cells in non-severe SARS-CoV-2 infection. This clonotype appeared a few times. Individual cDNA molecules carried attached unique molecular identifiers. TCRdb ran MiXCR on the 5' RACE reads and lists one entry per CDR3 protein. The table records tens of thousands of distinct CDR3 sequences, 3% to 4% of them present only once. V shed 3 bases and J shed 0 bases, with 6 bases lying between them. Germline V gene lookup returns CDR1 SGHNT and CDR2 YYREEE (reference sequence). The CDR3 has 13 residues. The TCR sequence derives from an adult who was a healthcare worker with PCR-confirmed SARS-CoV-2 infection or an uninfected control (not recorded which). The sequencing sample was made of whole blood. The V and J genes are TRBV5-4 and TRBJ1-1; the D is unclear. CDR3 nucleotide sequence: TGTGCCAGCAGCTGGGAGTTGAACACTGAAGCTTTCTTT. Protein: CASSWELNTEAFF.